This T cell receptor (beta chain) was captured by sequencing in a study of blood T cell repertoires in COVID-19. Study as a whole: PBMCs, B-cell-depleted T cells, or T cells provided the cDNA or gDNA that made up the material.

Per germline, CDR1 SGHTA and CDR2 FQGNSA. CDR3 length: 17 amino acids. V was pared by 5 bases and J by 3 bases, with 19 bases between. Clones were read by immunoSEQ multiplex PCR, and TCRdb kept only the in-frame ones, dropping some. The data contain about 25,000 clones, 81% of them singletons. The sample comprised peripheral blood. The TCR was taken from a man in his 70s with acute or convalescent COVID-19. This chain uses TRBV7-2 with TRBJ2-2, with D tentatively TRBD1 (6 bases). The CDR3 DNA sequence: TGTGCCAGCAGCATCGATGCTACAGGGTATGACACCGGGGAGCTGTTTTTT. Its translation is CASSIDATGYDTGELFF.